This TCR beta chain was recorded in a study of T cell changes during pregnancy in multiple sclerosis. V trimming: 1 base; J trimming: 1 base; junction bases outside the gene matches: 2. Germline V gives CDR1 SEHNR, CDR2 FQNEAQ (reference sequence). The CDR3 covers 15 residues. Here immunoSEQ multiplex PCR was the method, and the copy in TCRdb shows in-frame clones only, minus some. The table has 45,000 to 55,000 clones, roughly 94% seen once; the top ten hold roughly 5%. Only one count was recorded for this clone. The TCR comes from a female donor with multiple sclerosis, enrolled in a pregnancy study. The chain carries TRBV7-9 and TRBJ1-1; 8 bases map to TRBD1. This specimen was CD8+ T cells from peripheral blood mononuclear cells, taken before pregnancy. CDR3: CASSLVGTGNTEAFF. CDR3 in DNA: TGTGCCAGCAGCTTAGTTGGGACAGGGAACACTGAAGCTTTCTTT.